The clone carrying this T cell receptor beta chain showed up just a few times. The data were taken from a study of blood T cell repertoires in COVID-19. Background on the study: COVID-19 samples collected from the United States, Italy and Spain covered acute and convalescent phases. The cDNA or gDNA used as material had been derived from T cells, B-cell-depleted T cells, or PBMCs.

In the study's own analysis: Amplification with reference gene primers provided the estimates of nucleated cell counts. Generated by immunoSEQ multiplex PCR, the TCRdb table keeps only in-frame clones and is missing some. The D gene and trimming were derived from the DNA, and the V and J assignments and clone size from that table. The sample includes 55,000 to 70,000 clones, nearly 90% of them seen just once. One Seattle source followed patients from active infection through their disease course. The CDR3 runs to 17 residues. The V gene's germline CDR1 is LGHNA and CDR2 YNFKEQ. V trimming: 1 base; J trimming: 3 bases; junction bases outside the gene matches: 5.

This TCR was recovered from a woman aged 45 to 65 with COVID-19, enrolled during active disease. This chain uses TRBV4-2 with TRBJ2-2; 10 nucleotides agree with TRBD2. Sequencing was done on a sample of peripheral blood. The CDR3 is CASSQGTSGEYTGELFF. The DNA for the CDR3 is TGTGCCAGCAGCCAAGGAACTAGCGGGGAGTACACCGGGGAGCTGTTTTTT.